The rows below give T cell receptor beta chains drawn from one sample of a study of blood T cell repertoires in COVID-19. TCRdb keeps only in-frame clones here, not all; method: immunoSEQ multiplex PCR. The sample shows under 100,000 clones, about 92% of them seen only once. The sample consisted of peripheral blood. The receptors come from a woman in her sixties with active COVID-19. Each CDR3 is given with its conserved first and last residue. The order of the fields is D gene, V gene, J gene, clone size, CDR3 length, CDR3 DNA, CDR3 protein. The D gene is left open where the match is weak. The listing skips clone size in some rows; elsewhere it reads once, few, many or a size class.

TRBD1	TRBV2	TRBJ2-7	NA	12	TGTGCCAGCAGAGTGGGACAGTACGAGCAGTACTTC	CASRVGQYEQYF
NA	TRBV7-8	TRBJ2-7	NA	14	TGTGCCAGCAGCTTCTCGACAGGTTCCTACGAGCAGTACTTC	CASSFSTGSYEQYF
TRBD1	TRBV12-5	TRBJ2-2	NA	13	TGTGCTAGTGGAACAGGGGGAACCGGGGAGCTGTTTTTT	CASGTGGTGELFF
TRBD1	TRBV6-6	TRBJ2-7	NA	16	TGTGCCAGCAGCCTCTCCGGACAGGGGTTTTCCTACGAGCAGTACTTC	CASSLSGQGFSYEQYF
TRBD1	TRBV18	TRBJ1-2	NA	15	TGTGCCAGCTCACAAACGAGGGACAGTTCCTATGGCTACACCTTC	CASSQTRDSSYGYTF
NA	TRBV30	TRBJ1-1	NA	18	TGTGCCTGGAGTGAGCCCTTATGGGGAGGGGCGATTAACACTGAAGCTTTCTTT	CAWSEPLWGGAINTEAFF
TRBD1	TRBV12-3/TRBV12-4	TRBJ1-4	NA	12	TGTGCCAGTGGGACAGAGTATGAAAAACTGTTTTTT	CASGTEYEKLFF
TRBD1	TRBV28	TRBJ2-3	NA	18	TGTGCCAGCAGTTTAAAAAGGCCTGGACAGGGGGCTGGAGATACGCAGTATTTT	CASSLKRPGQGAGDTQYF
NA	TRBV5-1	TRBJ2-7	NA	14	TGCGCCAGCAGCTTGACACAGTGGGAGGACGAGCAGTACTTC	CASSLTQWEDEQYF
NA	TRBV2	TRBJ2-7	NA	13	TGTGCCAGCAGTGAATGGGCCAATTACGAGCAGTACTTC	CASSEWANYEQYF
NA	TRBV2	TRBJ1-5	NA	15	TGTGCCAGCAGTACACTTGGACAGCCGAGGGAGCCCCAGCATTTT	CASSTLGQPREPQHF
NA	TRBV7-2	TRBJ2-3	NA	13	TGTGCCAGCAGCTTAGATTCCATAGATACGCAGTATTTT	CASSLDSIDTQYF
NA	TRBV18	TRBJ1-1	NA	13	TGTGCCAGCTCTCAAAGGGGGGAGGGAGAAGCTTTCTTT	CASSQRGEGEAFF
TRBD1	TRBV18	TRBJ2-3	NA	15	TGTGCCAGCTCACCAGGGACAGGGTACCCAGATACGCAGTATTTT	CASSPGTGYPDTQYF
NA	TRBV29-1	TRBJ1-2	NA	14	TGCAGCGTTGGAGCGGGGGGCATGAACTATGGCTACACCTTC	CSVGAGGMNYGYTF
NA	TRBV18	TRBJ1-1	NA	15	TGTGCCAGCTCACCTTCCACAGGGTTGTACACTGAAGCTTTCTTT	CASSPSTGLYTEAFF
TRBD1	TRBV30	TRBJ2-7	NA	14	TGTGCCTGGAAGCCGGGACAGGCCTCTAGCGAGCAGTACTTC	CAWKPGQASSEQYF
TRBD1	TRBV7-9	TRBJ2-5	NA	16	TGTGCCAGCAGCTTACTTCGGGACAGGGGTCAAGAGACCCAGTACTTC	CASSLLRDRGQETQYF
TRBD1	TRBV19	TRBJ1-5	NA	17	TGTGCCAGTAGTCGGGACAGGGTCGGGGGGAGCAATCAGCCCCAGCATTTT	CASSRDRVGGSNQPQHF
NA	TRBV28	TRBJ2-1	once	14	TGTGCCAGCAGTTTAAGGAGCTCCTACAATGAGCAGTTCTTC	CASSLRSSYNEQFF
TRBD1	TRBV5-8	TRBJ1-1	NA	16	TGTGCCAGCAGCATAAGACAGGGTCGGATGAACACTGAAGCTTTCTTT	CASSIRQGRMNTEAFF
TRBD1	TRBV5-1	TRBJ2-7	few	16	TGCGCCAGCAGCTTAGGCCGACAGGGGGGATCCTACGAGCAGTACTTC	CASSLGRQGGSYEQYF
TRBD1	TRBV7-8	TRBJ2-7	NA	14	TGTGCCAGCAGCCTACAGGGGTCTTCCTACGAGCAGTACTTC	CASSLQGSSYEQYF
TRBD2	TRBV4-2	TRBJ2-2	NA	18	TGTGCCAGCAGCCAAGAAACGACTAGCGGGGGGTACACCGGGGAGCTGTTTTTT	CASSQETTSGGYTGELFF
NA	TRBV30	TRBJ2-3	NA	12	TGTGCCTCTAAGCGGAGCACAGATACGCAGTATTTT	CASKRSTDTQYF
NA	TRBV18	TRBJ1-1	NA	14	TGTGCCAGCCACTCGACTGGGGGGTCCACTGAAGCTTTCTTT	CASHSTGGSTEAFF
TRBD1	TRBV27	TRBJ2-1	few	14	TGTGCCAGCCGCGACAGGGAAAGCTACAATGAGCAGTTCTTC	CASRDRESYNEQFF
NA	TRBV5-5	TRBJ1-1	NA	13	TGTGCCAGCAGCTTGATAGCGAACACTGAAGCTTTCTTT	CASSLIANTEAFF
NA	TRBV5-6	TRBJ1-6	NA	17	TGTGCCAGCAGCCGGGAGGTCAGGGTGAGAGTGGATTCACCCCTCCACTTT	CASSREVRVRVDSPLHF
TRBD1	TRBV23-1	TRBJ2-5	NA	17	TGCGCCAGCAGTCAATCCCATTGGACAGGGGGTCGAGAGACCCAGTACTTC	CASSQSHWTGGRETQYF
TRBD1	TRBV24-1	TRBJ1-2	NA	13	TGTGCCACCAGTCTCACAGGGGGCAATGGCTACACCTTC	CATSLTGGNGYTF
TRBD2	TRBV5-4	TRBJ2-1	NA	16	TGTGCCAGCAGCTTGGCCGCTAGCGGGGTTTACAATGAGCAGTTCTTC	CASSLAASGVYNEQFF
NA	TRBV7-2	TRBJ2-3	NA	14	TGTGCCAGCAGCCCAGGTTGGAGCACAGATACGCAGTATTTT	CASSPGWSTDTQYF
NA	TRBV19	TRBJ2-1	NA	13	TGTGCCAGTAGCATGCGGACCTACAATGAGCAGTTCTTC	CASSMRTYNEQFF
NA	TRBV3-1/TRBV3-2	TRBJ2-2	NA	15	TGTGCCAGCAGCCAAGACCCAGGGAACACCGGGGAGCTGTTTTTT	CASSQDPGNTGELFF
NA	TRBV9	TRBJ2-3	NA	14	TGTGCCAGCAGCGTAGGAGTCCCCACAGATACGCAGTATTTT	CASSVGVPTDTQYF
TRBD1	TRBV29-1	TRBJ1-2	NA	12	TGCAGCGTTGAACAGGGGGACTATGGCTACACCTTC	CSVEQGDYGYTF
NA	TRBV6-2/TRBV6-3	TRBJ2-7	NA	14	TGTGCCAGCAGTAGCAGGGCGGGAACCTACGAGCAGTACTTC	CASSSRAGTYEQYF
NA	TRBV7-2	TRBJ1-1	once	12	TGTGCCAGCAGCTTCCCCAGACTAGAAGCTTTCTTT	CASSFPRLEAFF
NA	TRBV7-5	TRBJ2-7	NA	16	TGTGCCAGAAGCCTGGGACTGGGCAGGGACTCCTACGAGCAGTACTTC	CARSLGLGRDSYEQYF
TRBD2	TRBV10-3	TRBJ2-1	NA	15	TGTGCCATCAGTGTAAGTGGGGGGGATTACAATGAGCAGTTCTTC	CAISVSGGDYNEQFF
TRBD2	TRBV5-1	TRBJ2-6	NA	17	TGCGCCAGCAGCTCCGGGACTAGACCGTCTGGGGCCAACGTCCTGACTTTC	CASSSGTRPSGANVLTF
TRBD1	TRBV5-6	TRBJ1-6	NA	14	TGTGCCAGCAGCGCTACAGGGGACAGATCACCCCTCCACTTT	CASSATGDRSPLHF
TRBD2	TRBV3-1/TRBV3-2	TRBJ2-7	NA	14	TGTGCCAGCAGCCCCCTAGCGGGAGGGCCGGTGCAGTACTTC	CASSPLAGGPVQYF
NA	TRBV10-1	TRBJ2-3	NA	15	TGCGCCAGCAGTGAGTCGCCTAGCGTCCCAGATACGCAGTATTTT	CASSESPSVPDTQYF
NA	TRBV19	TRBJ1-5	NA	13	TGTGCCAGTAATCCCGCGGGGGATGGGCCCCAGCATTTT	CASNPAGDGPQHF
NA	TRBV19	TRBJ2-3	NA	16	TGTGCCAGTAGCCTAGATAGTTCGTTTTTCCCAGATACGCAGTATTTT	CASSLDSSFFPDTQYF
NA	TRBV12-3/TRBV12-4	TRBJ2-3	NA	11	TGTGCCAGCAGAGCTCTCGGGACGCAGTATTTT	CASRALGTQYF
TRBD2	TRBV5-4	TRBJ2-7	once	14	TGTGCCAGCAGCCGAAGCGGGGGCTCCTACGAGCAGTACTTC	CASSRSGGSYEQYF
TRBD1	TRBV6-4	TRBJ2-3	NA	15	TGTGCCAGCAGAGCCGGGACAGGGGGCGCAGATACGCAGTATTTT	CASRAGTGGADTQYF
TRBD2	TRBV6-5	TRBJ2-3	NA	14	TGTGCCAGCAGGACTAGCGGGAGCACAGATACGCAGTATTTT	CASRTSGSTDTQYF